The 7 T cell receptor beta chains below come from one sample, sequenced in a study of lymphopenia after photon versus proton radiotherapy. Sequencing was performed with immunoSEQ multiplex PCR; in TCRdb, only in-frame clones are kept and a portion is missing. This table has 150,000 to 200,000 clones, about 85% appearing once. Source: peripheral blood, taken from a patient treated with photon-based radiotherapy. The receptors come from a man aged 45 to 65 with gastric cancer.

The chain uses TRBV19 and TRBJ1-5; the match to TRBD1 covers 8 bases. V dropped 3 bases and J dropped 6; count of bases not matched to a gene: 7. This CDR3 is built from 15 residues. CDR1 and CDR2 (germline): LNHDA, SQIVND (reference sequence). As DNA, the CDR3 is TGTGCCAGTAGTATCGACAGGGGCGGGAGTCAGCCCCAGCATTTT. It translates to CASSIDRGGSQPQHF. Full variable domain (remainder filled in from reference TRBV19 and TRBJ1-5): DGGITQSPKYLFRKEGQNVTLSCEQNLNHDAMYWYRQDPGQGLRLIYYSQIVNDFQKGDIAEGYSVSREKKESFPLTVTSAQKNPTAFYLCASSIDRGGSQPQHFGDGTRLSIL.

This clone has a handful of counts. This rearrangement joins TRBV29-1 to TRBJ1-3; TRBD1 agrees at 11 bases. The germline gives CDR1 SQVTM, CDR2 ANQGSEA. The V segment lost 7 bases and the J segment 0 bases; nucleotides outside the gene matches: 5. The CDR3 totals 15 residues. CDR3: CSGRTGGYSGNTIYF. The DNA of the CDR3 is TGCAGCGGTCGGACAGGGGGCTACTCTGGAAACACCATATATTTT.

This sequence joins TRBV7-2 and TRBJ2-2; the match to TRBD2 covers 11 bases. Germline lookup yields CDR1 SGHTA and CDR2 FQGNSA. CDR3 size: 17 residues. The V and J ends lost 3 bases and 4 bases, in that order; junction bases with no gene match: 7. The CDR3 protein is CASSFLGSGRVTGELFF. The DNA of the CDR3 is TGTGCCAGCAGCTTTCTAGGTAGCGGGAGGGTCACCGGGGAGCTGTTTTTT.

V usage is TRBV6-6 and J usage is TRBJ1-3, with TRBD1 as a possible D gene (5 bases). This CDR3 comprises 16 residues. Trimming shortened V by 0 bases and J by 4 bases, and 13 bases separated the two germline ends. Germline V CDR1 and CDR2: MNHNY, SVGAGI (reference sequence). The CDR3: CASSYSSGTYGNTIYF. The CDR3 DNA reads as TGTGCCAGCAGTTACTCTTCCGGGACTTACGGAAACACCATATATTTT.

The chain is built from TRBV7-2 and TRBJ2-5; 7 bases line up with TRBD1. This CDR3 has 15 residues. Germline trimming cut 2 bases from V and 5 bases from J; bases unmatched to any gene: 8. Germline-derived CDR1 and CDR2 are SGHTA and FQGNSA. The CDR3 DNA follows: TGTGCCAGCAGCTTATTCCAGGGGGTCGGTGAGACCCAGTACTTC. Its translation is CASSLFQGVGETQYF.

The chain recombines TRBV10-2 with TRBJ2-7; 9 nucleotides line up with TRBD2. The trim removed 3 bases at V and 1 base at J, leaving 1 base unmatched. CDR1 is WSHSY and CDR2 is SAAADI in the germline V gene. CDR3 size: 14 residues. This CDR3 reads CASSDLAGSYEQYF. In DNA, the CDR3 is TGCGCCAGCAGTGATCTAGCGGGGTCCTACGAGCAGTACTTC.

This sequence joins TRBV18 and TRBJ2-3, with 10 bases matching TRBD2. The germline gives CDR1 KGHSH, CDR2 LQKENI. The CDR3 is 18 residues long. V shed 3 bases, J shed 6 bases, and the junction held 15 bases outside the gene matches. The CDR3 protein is CASSPLPSSGTSVDTQYF. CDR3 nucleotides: TGTGCCAGCTCACCCCTCCCGAGCAGCGGGACTAGCGTGGATACGCAGTATTTT. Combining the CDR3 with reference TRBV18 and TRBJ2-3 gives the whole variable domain NAGVMQNPRHLVRRRGQEARLRCSPMKGHSHVYWYRQLPEEGLKFMVYLQKENIIDESGMPKERFSAEFPKEGPSILRIQQVVRGDSAAYFCASSPLPSSGTSVDTQYFGPGTRLTVL.